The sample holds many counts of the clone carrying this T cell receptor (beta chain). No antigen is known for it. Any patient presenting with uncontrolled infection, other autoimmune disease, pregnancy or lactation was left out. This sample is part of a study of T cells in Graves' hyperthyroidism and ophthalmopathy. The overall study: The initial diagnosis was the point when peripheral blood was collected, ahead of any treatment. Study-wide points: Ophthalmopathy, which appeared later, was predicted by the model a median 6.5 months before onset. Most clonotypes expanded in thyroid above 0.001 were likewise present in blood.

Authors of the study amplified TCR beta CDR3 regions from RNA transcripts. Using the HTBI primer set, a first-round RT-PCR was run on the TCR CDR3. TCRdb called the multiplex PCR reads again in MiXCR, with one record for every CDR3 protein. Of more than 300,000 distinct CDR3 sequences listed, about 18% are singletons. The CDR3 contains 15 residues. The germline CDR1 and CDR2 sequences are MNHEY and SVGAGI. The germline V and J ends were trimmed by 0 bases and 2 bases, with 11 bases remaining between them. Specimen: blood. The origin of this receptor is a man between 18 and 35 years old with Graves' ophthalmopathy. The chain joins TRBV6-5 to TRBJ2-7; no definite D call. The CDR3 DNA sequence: TGTGCCAGCAGTTACTCGTATGAGCAGGCCTACGAGCAGTACTTC. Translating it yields CASSYSYEQAYEQYF.